This entry concerns a single T cell receptor beta chain. Antigen: not known. V lost 4 bases, J lost 0 bases, and 7 bases lay in between. Per germline, CDR1 LNHDA and CDR2 SQIVND (reference sequence). The CDR3 runs 14 residues. The sample originates from a study of graft-versus-host responses after intestinal transplantation. Measured with immunoSEQ multiplex PCR; TCRdb has only the in-frame clones, and not every one. Of some 95,000 clones listed, 90% to 95% are singletons. Specimen: unstimulated CD8+ T cells sorted from spleen or lymph node cells, collected before intestinal transplant. The chain joins TRBV19 to TRBJ2-1; D remains ambiguous. This TCR derives from a human donor who received an intestinal transplant. CDR3 sequence reads: CASSKTSSYNEQFF. CDR3 bases: TGTGCCAGTAGTAAAACGAGCTCCTACAATGAGCAGTTCTTC. The full variable domain, rest sourced from reference TRBV19 and TRBJ2-1, is DGGITQSPKYLFRKEGQNVTLSCEQNLNHDAMYWYRQDPGQGLRLIYYSQIVNDFQKGDIAEGYSVSREKKESFPLTVTSAQKNPTAFYLCASSKTSSYNEQFFGPGTRLTVL.